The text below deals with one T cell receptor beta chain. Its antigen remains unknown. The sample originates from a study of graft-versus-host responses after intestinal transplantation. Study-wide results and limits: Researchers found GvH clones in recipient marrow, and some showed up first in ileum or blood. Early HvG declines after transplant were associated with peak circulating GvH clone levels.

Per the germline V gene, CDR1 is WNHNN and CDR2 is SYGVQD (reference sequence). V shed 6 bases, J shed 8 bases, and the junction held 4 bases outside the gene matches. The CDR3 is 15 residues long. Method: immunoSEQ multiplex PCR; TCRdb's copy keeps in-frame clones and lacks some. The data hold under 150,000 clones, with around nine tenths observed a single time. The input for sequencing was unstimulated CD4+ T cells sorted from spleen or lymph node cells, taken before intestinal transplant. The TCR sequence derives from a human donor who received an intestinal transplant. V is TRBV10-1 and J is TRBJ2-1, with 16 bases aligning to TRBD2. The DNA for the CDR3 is TGCGCCAGCAGCCGAGGGACTAGCGGGAGGGATGAGCAGTTCTTC. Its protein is CASSRGTSGRDEQFF.